This entry is about one T cell receptor (beta chain). Its antigen is as yet unknown. J gave up 5 bases and V 10 bases, and 5 bases lay outside the gene matches. The CDR3 loop spans 11 amino acids. The germline V gene encodes CDR1 ENHRY and CDR2 SYGVKD. MiXCR, run by TCRdb on the 5' RACE reads, gives a single entry per CDR3 protein. The sample includes about 360,000 distinct CDR3 sequences, around 15% of them seen just once. These data are taken from a study of CD8 T cells in ankylosing spondylitis. Findings of the study overall: Peripheral blood held disease-linked clones only at relatively low frequency, and these were CD8+.

The sample consisted of blood, either unsorted or a sorted T cell fraction (not recorded which). The origin of this receptor is a male donor with ankylosing spondylitis or in good health (not recorded which). V is TRBV10-3 and J is TRBJ2-7; 7 nucleotides line up with TRBD1. The CDR3 coding sequence is TGTGCCAGCACAACAGGGGACGAGCAGTACTTC. As protein: CASTTGDEQYF.